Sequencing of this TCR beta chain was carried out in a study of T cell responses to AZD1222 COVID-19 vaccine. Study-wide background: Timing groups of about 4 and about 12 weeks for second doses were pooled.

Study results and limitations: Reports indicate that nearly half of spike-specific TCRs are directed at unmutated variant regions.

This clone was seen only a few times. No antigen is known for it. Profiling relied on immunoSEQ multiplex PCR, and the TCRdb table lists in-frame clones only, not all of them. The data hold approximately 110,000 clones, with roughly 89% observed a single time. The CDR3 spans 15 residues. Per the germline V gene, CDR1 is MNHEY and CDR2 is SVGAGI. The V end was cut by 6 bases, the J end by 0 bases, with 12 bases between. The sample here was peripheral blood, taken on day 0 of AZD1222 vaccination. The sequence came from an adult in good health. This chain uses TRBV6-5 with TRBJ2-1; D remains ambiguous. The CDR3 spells CASSPPPSSYNEQFF. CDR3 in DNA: TGTGCCAGCAGCCCCCCGCCCAGCTCCTACAATGAGCAGTTCTTC.